The text below deals with one T cell receptor (beta chain). The antigen remains undetermined. The ViraFEST assay expanded antigen-specific CD4+ T cells with viral peptide pools before sequencing. Cultured cells yielded isolated CD4+ T cells after less than 11 days. The vaccine given was either BNT162b2 or mRNA-1273, in two doses. Produced via immunoSEQ multiplex PCR; TCRdb's table is partial and in-frame only. The data hold tens of thousands of clones, with approximately 72% observed a single time. These data are taken from a study of vaccination effects on CD4 cells after COVID-19. The CDR3 is 15 residues long. V shed 3 bases and J 0 bases; nucleotides not matched to a gene: 3. Germline V CDR1 and CDR2: ENHRY, SYGVKD.

The chain uses TRBV10-3 and TRBJ2-3; 7 bases agree with TRBD2. The clonotype originates from a human donor who received a COVID-19 vaccine. The sequencing here drew on CD4+ T cells from PBMCs cultured with HCoV-229E spike peptides, taken after COVID-19 vaccination. CDR3 sequence (DNA): TGTGCCATCAGTGAACTAGCGTTAAGCACAGATACGCAGTATTTT. Amino acids: CAISELALSTDTQYF.